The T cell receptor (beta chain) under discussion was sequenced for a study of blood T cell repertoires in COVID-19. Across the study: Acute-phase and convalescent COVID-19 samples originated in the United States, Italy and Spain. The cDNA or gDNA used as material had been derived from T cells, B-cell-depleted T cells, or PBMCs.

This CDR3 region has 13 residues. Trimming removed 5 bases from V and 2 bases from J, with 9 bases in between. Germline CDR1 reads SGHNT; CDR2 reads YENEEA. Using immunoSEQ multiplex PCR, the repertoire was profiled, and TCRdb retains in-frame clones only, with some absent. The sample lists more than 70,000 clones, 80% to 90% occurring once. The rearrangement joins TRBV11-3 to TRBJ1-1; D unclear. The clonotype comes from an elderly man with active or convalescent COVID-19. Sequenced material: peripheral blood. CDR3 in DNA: TGTGCCAGCAGCCAGGAGGGAAACACTGAAGCTTTCTTT. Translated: CASSQEGNTEAFF.